This T cell receptor (beta chain) was recorded in a study of T cell responses to AZD1222 COVID-19 vaccine. The table came from immunoSEQ multiplex PCR; TCRdb's copy has only in-frame clones and leaves some out. This sample has about 140,000 clones; about 86% occur once, and the top ten carry roughly 5.1%. The CDR3 sequence is 13 residues long. Germline V gives CDR1 LGHDT, CDR2 YNNKEL (reference sequence). Between the trimmed V and J ends, which lost 3 bases and 0 bases, there was a span of 3 bases. The chain recombines TRBV3-1 (or the pseudogene TRBV3-2) with TRBJ2-4; D is uncertain. Here the sequenced sample was peripheral blood, taken 28 days after the second AZD1222 dose. The TCR comes from an adult who received the AZD1222 COVID-19 vaccine. CDR3 sequence (DNA): TGTGCCAGCAGCCACCTAGCCAAAAACATTCAGTACTTC. The encoded protein is CASSHLAKNIQYF.